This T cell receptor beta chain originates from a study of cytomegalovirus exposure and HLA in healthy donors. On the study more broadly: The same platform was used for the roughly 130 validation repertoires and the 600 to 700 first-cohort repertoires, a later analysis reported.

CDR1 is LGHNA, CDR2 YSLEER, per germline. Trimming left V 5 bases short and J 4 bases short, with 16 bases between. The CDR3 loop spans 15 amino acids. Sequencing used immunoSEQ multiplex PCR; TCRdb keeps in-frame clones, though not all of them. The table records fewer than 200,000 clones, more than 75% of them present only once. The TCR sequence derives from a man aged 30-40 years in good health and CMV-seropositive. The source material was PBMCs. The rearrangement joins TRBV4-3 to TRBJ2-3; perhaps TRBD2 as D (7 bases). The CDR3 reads CASSKGGRGADTQYF. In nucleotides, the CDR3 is TGCGCCAGCAGCAAGGGGGGGAGGGGCGCAGATACGCAGTATTTT.